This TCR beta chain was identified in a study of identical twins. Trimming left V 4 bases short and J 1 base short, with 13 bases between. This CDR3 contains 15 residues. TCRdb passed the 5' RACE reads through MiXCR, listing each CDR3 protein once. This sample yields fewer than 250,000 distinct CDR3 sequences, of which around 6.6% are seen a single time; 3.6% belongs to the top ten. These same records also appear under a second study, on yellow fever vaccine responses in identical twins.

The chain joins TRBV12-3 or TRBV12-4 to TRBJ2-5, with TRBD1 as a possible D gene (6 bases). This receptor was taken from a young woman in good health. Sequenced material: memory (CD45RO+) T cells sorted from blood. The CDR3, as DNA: TGTGCCAGCAGTTCGGGGCCCAGGGGCCAAGAGACCCAGTACTTC. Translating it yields CASSSGPRGQETQYF.